This T cell receptor beta chain was sequenced for a study of siplizumab effects on memory and regulatory T cells. Turning to this clone: Its antigen is currently unknown.

Germline V CDR1 and CDR2: MGHDK, SYGVNS. V gave up 6 bases and J gave up 1 base, with 9 bases separating them. There are 13 residues in the CDR3. Sequence data were generated for unstimulated naive, memory, effector memory and TEMRA subsets in a few donor pairs. Roughly 99,000 TCR templates were assayed per sample. TCRdb keeps only in-frame clones here, not all; method: immunoSEQ multiplex PCR. Among 70,000 to 95,000 clones, around 95% were seen once, and the ten largest hold around 0.031%. Study-wide results and limits: Roughly 75-95% of proliferating CD4+ or CD8+ clones lacked an assignable naive or memory phenotype. Sequences below about 10^-5 frequency were poorly captured. As a result, only a minor fraction of alloreactive clones mapped to unstimulated subsets.

Specimen: naive CD4+ T cells sorted from blood. The clonotype comes from a human donor in good health. V and J are TRBV25-1 and TRBJ1-1, with TRBD1 as a possible D gene (5 bases). CDR3 in amino acids: CASRSGPNTEAFF. CDR3 coding DNA: TGTGCCAGCAGATCAGGGCCGAACACTGAAGCTTTCTTT.